The 20 T cell receptor beta chains below were found in one sample sequenced in a study of blood T cells in healthy people across ages. Then a second PCR, running roughly 7 to 11 cycles, was carried out with a sample-barcoded 5' primer and a J-beta primer mix. Via MiXCR, TCRdb re-called the 5' RACE reads, giving one row per CDR3 protein. The data contain approximately 1.5 million distinct CDR3 sequences, around 36% of them singletons. Sequenced material: blood. The receptor source for this set is a woman in her thirties in good health.

This clonotype was counted between two and nine times. The chain has TRBV4-2 and TRBJ1-1; 9 nucleotides agree with TRBD1. V was clipped by 4 bases and J by 4 bases; unmatched bases: 4. The CDR3 loop spans 14 amino acids. Germline V gene lookup returns CDR1 LGHNA and CDR2 YNFKEQ. The CDR3 DNA is TGTGCCAGCAGCCCTAAGGGACAGGGCACTGAAGCTTTCTTT. Protein sequence: CASSPKGQGTEAFF.

The rearrangement joins TRBV12-3 or TRBV12-4 to TRBJ2-5, with D perhaps given as TRBD1 or TRBD2 (6 bases each). CDR3 length equals 13 residues. This CDR3 reads CVNPEGGLETQYF. The CDR3, as DNA: TGTGTCAACCCAGAGGGGGGTTTAGAGACCCAGTACTTC.

Only a few counts were recorded for this clonotype. This chain uses TRBV7-9 with TRBJ2-7, with 7 bases aligning to TRBD1. The trim removed 5 bases at V and 7 bases at J, leaving 5 bases unmatched. CDR1 and CDR2 (germline): SEHNR, FQNEAQ (reference sequence). The CDR3 sequence is 12 residues long. In DNA, the CDR3 is TGTGCCAGCAGCCACGACAGGGAGGAGCAGTACTTC. Translated, it gives CASSHDREEQYF.

This clonotype turned up a few times. The chain employs TRBV20-1 and TRBJ2-1; a possible D gene is TRBD2 (6 bases). Germline V lookup: CDR1 DFQATT, CDR2 SNEGSKA (reference sequence). The V and J ends lost 0 bases and 5 bases respectively, with 14 bases between them. The CDR3 runs to 15 residues. The CDR3 DNA sequence: TGCAGTGCTAGAGATCGAGGAGGGCCGCACAATGAGCAGTTCTTC. Protein: CSARDRGGPHNEQFF.

The V call is TRBV19, the J call TRBJ2-3; 10 bases align to TRBD2. The germline V gene has CDR1 LNHDA and CDR2 SQIVND (reference sequence). The ends lost 7 bases at V and 0 bases at J; junction bases unmatched: 19. This CDR3 comprises 20 residues. CDR3 sequence (DNA): TGTGCCAGTATCGGAGGAACTAGCGGGGCCGAGAGTTCTAGCACAGATACGCAGTATTTT. It translates to CASIGGTSGAESSSTDTQYF.

This clonotype occurred a few times. V and J are TRBV20-1 and TRBJ2-1; a possible D gene is TRBD2 (6 bases). Germline loops: CDR1 DFQATT, CDR2 SNEGSKA (reference sequence). Trimming left V 5 bases short and J 0 bases short, with 17 bases between. This CDR3 spans 16 amino acids. CDR3 DNA: TGCAGTGCTCACTCGCGCACGGGAGACTCCTACAATGAGCAGTTCTTC. Its protein is CSAHSRTGDSYNEQFF.

V usage is TRBV3-1 and J usage is TRBJ2-1, with 11 bases identical to TRBD2. This CDR3 is 18 amino acids long. Germline CDR1 is LGHDT and CDR2 is YNNKEL (reference sequence). V shed 1 base and J 8 bases; nucleotides not matched to a gene: 13. For the CDR3, the DNA is TGTGCCAGCAGCCAAGTAGGGACTAGCGGAATCGGTGGGGATGAGCAGTTCTTC. Translated: CASSQVGTSGIGGDEQFF.

The V call is TRBV12-3 or TRBV12-4, the J call TRBJ1-2; maybe TRBD1 (5 bases). Between the trimmed V and J ends, which lost 3 bases and 4 bases, there was a span of 15 bases. There are 15 residues in the CDR3. The CDR3 protein is CASSFGGPLLYGYTF. The DNA of the CDR3 is TGTGCCAGCAGTTTTGGGGGACCTCTTCTCTATGGCTACACCTTC.

In this sample, this clonotype turned up a few times. This chain joins TRBV7-8 and TRBJ1-1; TRBD1 is a possible D gene (6 bases). This CDR3 comprises 17 residues. The ends were cut back, 1 base at V and 1 base at J, with 16 bases in the middle. CDR1 and CDR2 (germline): SGHVS, FQNEAQ. The CDR3 loop is CASSLDRRGYGNTEAFF. For the CDR3, the DNA is TGTGCCAGCAGCTTAGATCGCAGGGGATACGGGAACACTGAAGCTTTCTTT.

The rearrangement joins TRBV2 to TRBJ2-4, with D possibly TRBD1 on 6 matching bases. CDR3 length: 15 residues. Germline V gene lookup returns CDR1 SNHLY and CDR2 FYNNEI. The V and J ends lost 6 bases and 0 bases respectively, with 12 bases between them. CDR3 in DNA: TGTGCCAGCAGAGGACAGCCTATAGCCAAAAACATTCAGTACTTC. It codes for CASRGQPIAKNIQYF.

In this sample, this clonotype turned up a few times. The rearrangement links TRBV7-2 to TRBJ2-3, with D unresolved. The V end lost 2 bases, the J end lost 4 bases, and 16 bases lay between the germline ends. CDR1 SGHTA and CDR2 FQGNSA come from the germline V gene. The CDR3 covers 16 residues. The CDR3 region is CASSLFGGGTADTQYF. CDR3 bases: TGTGCCAGCAGCTTATTCGGCGGCGGCACGGCAGATACGCAGTATTTT.

This chain links TRBV19 with TRBJ2-4; 10 positions agree with TRBD1. TRBJ2-7 matches the DNA end more closely, so the J call is doubtful. The length of the CDR3 is 16 residues. Germline V CDR1 and CDR2: LNHDA, SQIVND (reference sequence). The CDR3 DNA reads TGTGCCAGTAGTAAACCCCCCGGGACAGGGGTCTACGAGCAGTACTTC. This encodes CASSKPPGTGVYEQYF.

The chain is built from TRBV28 and TRBJ1-2, with TRBD1 matching over 10 bases. The CDR3 covers 13 residues. CDR1 MDHEN and CDR2 SYDVKM come from the germline V gene. The V segment lost 11 bases and the J segment 7 bases; nucleotides outside the gene matches: 10. The CDR3 DNA is TGTGCCGCCCAAGACAGGGGGCGGGGTGGCTACACCTTC. Protein sequence: CAAQDRGRGGYTF.

This clonotype was seen a few times. This chain connects TRBV20-1 to TRBJ1-1, with D unresolved. The length of the CDR3 is 11 residues. Per germline, CDR1 DFQATT and CDR2 SNEGSKA (reference sequence). Trimming pared 6 bases from V and 4 bases from J, leaving 9 bases between. The DNA of the CDR3 is TGCAGTGCCAGACCCGTCACTGAAGCTTTCTTT. The encoded protein is CSARPVTEAFF.

The genes are TRBV20-1 and TRBJ2-2; D not certain. The CDR3 length is 17 residues. The V and J ends lost 5 bases and 1 base respectively, with 20 bases between them. Germline assignment: CDR1 DFQATT and CDR2 SNEGSKA (reference sequence). The CDR3 loop reads CSALHPTRRKNTGELFF. The CDR3 region has the DNA TGCAGTGCTCTACATCCTACACGGAGAAAGAACACCGGGGAGCTGTTTTTT.

This clonotype was recorded only once. This chain links TRBV11-2 with TRBJ1-1; D gene uncertain. Germline loops: CDR1 SGHAT, CDR2 FQNNGV. The CDR3 covers 15 residues. V was shortened by 5 bases and J by 5 bases, with 18 bases between the two germline ends. The CDR3 nucleotides are TGTGCCAGCAGCCCCCCCAATGCGGGAGGGACTGAAGCTTTCTTT. Translating it yields CASSPPNAGGTEAFF.

This rearrangement joins TRBV7-9 to TRBJ2-5, with a weak D call TRBD2 (6 bases). With the DNA end fitting TRBJ2-7 better, the J assignment may be wrong. This CDR3 contains 12 residues. CDR1 and CDR2 (germline): SEHNR, FQNEAQ (reference sequence). The CDR3 DNA sequence: TGTGCCAGCAGCTTGCGACTAGTCGAGCAGTACTTC. It encodes CASSLRLVEQYF.

V and J are TRBV7-8 and TRBJ2-7, with 10 bases lining up with TRBD2. Germline CDR1 and CDR2: SGHVS and FQNEAQ. V trimming: 2 bases; J trimming: 0 bases; junction bases outside the gene matches: 7. The CDR3 covers 17 residues. The CDR3 nucleotides are TGTGCCAGCAGCTTAATCTCTAGCGGGGGACACTCCTACGAGCAGTACTTC. This sequence encodes CASSLISSGGHSYEQYF.

J is TRBJ1-1 and V is TRBV4-1; D unclear. V dropped 1 base and J dropped 4 bases, with 7 bases sitting between them. In germline, CDR1 is MGHRA, CDR2 YSYEKL. This CDR3 is 13 amino acids long. The chain's CDR3 is CASSQVGLTEAFF. The CDR3 DNA reads TGCGCCAGCAGCCAAGTGGGCCTCACTGAAGCTTTCTTT.

The J gene is TRBJ2-5, the V gene TRBV7-7; maybe TRBD2 (5 bases). CDR1 is SSHAT, CDR2 FNYEAQ, per germline (reference sequence). This CDR3 comprises 16 residues. V was shortened by 1 base and J by 5 bases, with 17 bases between the two germline ends. This chain's CDR3 is CASSLGIARTGETQYF. The CDR3 DNA follows: TGTGCCAGCAGCTTAGGCATAGCGCGGACCGGGGAGACCCAGTACTTC.